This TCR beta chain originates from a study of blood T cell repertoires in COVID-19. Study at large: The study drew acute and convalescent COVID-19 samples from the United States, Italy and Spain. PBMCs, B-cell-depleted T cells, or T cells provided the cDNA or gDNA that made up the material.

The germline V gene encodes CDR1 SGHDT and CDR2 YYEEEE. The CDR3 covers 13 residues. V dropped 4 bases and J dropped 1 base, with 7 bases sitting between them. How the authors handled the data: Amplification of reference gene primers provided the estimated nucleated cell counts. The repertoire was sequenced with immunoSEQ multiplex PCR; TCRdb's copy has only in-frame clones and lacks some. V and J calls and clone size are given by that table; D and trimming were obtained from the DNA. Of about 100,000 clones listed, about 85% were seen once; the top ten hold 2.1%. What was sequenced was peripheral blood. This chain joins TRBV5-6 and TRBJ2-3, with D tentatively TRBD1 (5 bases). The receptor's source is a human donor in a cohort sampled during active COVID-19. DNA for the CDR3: TGTGCCAGCAGCGAAGGGGGCACAGATACGCAGTATTTT. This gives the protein CASSEGGTDTQYF.